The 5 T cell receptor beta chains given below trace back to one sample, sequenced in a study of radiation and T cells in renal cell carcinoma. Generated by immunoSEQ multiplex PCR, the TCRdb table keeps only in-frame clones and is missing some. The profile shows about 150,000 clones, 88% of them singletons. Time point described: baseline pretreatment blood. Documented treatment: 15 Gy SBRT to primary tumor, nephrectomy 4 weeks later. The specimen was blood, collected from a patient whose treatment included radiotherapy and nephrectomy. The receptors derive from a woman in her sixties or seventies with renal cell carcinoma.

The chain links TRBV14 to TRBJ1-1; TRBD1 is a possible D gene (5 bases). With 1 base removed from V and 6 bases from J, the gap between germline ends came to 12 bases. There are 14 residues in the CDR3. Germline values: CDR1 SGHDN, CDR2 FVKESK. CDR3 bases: TGTGCCAGCAGCCAAGTCTATTCGGGGGCTGAAGCTTTCTTT. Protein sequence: CASSQVYSGAEAFF.

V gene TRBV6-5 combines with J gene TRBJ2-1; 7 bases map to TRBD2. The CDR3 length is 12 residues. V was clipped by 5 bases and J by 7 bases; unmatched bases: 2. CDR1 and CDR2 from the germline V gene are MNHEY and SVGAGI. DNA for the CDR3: TGTGCCAGCAGTGGGACTATTAATGAGCAGTTCTTC. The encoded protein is CASSGTINEQFF.

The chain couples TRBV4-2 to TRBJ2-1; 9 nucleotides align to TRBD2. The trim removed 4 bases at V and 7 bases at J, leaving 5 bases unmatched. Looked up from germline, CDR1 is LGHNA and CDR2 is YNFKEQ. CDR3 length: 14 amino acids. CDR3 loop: CASSPGLANNEQFF. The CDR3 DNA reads TGTGCCAGCAGCCCCGGACTAGCGAATAATGAGCAGTTCTTC.

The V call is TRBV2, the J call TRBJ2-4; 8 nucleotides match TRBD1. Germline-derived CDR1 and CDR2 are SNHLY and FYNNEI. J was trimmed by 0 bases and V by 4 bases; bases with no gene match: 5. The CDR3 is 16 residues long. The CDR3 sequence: CASSVSGQAAKNIQYF. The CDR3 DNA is TGTGCCAGCAGTGTATCGGGACAGGCAGCCAAAAACATTCAGTACTTC.

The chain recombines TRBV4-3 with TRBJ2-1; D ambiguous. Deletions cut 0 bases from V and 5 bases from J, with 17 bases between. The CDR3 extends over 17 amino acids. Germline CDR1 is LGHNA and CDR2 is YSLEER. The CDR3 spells CASSQDVGWPRHNEQFF. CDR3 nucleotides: TGCGCCAGCAGCCAAGATGTAGGGTGGCCCCGCCACAATGAGCAGTTCTTC.